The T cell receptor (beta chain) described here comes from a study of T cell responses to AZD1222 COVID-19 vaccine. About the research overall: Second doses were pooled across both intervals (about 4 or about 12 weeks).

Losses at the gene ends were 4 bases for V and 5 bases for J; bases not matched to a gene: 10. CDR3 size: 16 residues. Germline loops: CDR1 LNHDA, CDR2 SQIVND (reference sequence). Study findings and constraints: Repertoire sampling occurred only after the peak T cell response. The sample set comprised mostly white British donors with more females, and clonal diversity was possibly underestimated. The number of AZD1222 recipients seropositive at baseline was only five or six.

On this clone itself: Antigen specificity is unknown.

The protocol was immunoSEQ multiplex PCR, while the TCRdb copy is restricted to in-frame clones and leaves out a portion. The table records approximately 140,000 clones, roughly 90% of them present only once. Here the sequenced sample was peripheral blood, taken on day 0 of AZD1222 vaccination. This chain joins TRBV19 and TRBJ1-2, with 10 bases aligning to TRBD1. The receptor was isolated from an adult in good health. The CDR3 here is CASSTRRGDRGYGYTF. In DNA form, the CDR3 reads TGTGCCAGTAGTACTCGACGGGGGGACAGGGGATATGGCTACACCTTC.